A selection of T cell receptor beta chains follows, all from one sample in a study of blood T cells in healthy people across ages. TCRdb fed the 5' RACE reads into MiXCR, producing one record per CDR3 protein. This table holds over 1.5 million distinct CDR3 sequences, around 48% found once. The specimen sequenced was blood. These receptors came from a woman in her 40s in good health. Both conserved end residues are trimmed from each CDR3. Each record gives: D gene, V gene, CDR3 length, CDR3 protein. A D gene is named only where the DNA matches it firmly.

d_call: TRBD1; v_call: TRBV11-2; cdr3_length: 14; cdr3_aa: ASSGLGGTGRDEQF
d_call: TRBD1; v_call: TRBV10-3; cdr3_length: 12; cdr3_aa: AINEGAHTGELF
d_call: .; v_call: TRBV3-1; cdr3_length: 13; cdr3_aa: ASSLHRTSSYEQY
d_call: .; v_call: TRBV21-1; cdr3_length: 13; cdr3_aa: ASSHGGEGAYEQY
d_call: .; v_call: TRBV9; cdr3_length: 11; cdr3_aa: ASSVEPDYGYT
d_call: .; v_call: TRBV11-1; cdr3_length: 10; cdr3_aa: ASSLPAGTQY
d_call: .; v_call: TRBV29-1; cdr3_length: 11; cdr3_aa: SVFVVGKNEQY
d_call: TRBD1; v_call: TRBV12-3/TRBV12-4; cdr3_length: 14; cdr3_aa: ASSLVWDRADNEQF
d_call: .; v_call: TRBV29-1; cdr3_length: 11; cdr3_aa: SVMDSNNSPLH
d_call: .; v_call: TRBV28; cdr3_length: 9; cdr3_aa: ASSLLGGYT
d_call: TRBD2; v_call: TRBV13; cdr3_length: 16; cdr3_aa: ASSLLSLAGANTGELF
d_call: TRBD1; v_call: TRBV3-1; cdr3_length: 12; cdr3_aa: ASTQGQGDRPLH
d_call: .; v_call: TRBV25-1; cdr3_length: 14; cdr3_aa: ASSERHGLSTDTQY
d_call: .; v_call: TRBV5-1; cdr3_length: 13; cdr3_aa: ASSVAGPVNTEAF
d_call: .; v_call: TRBV27; cdr3_length: 14; cdr3_aa: ASGFGGPPLTDTQY
d_call: .; v_call: TRBV3-1; cdr3_length: 13; cdr3_aa: ASSQGDSYNSPLH
d_call: TRBD2; v_call: TRBV11-2; cdr3_length: 12; cdr3_aa: ASSFGLAAYEQY
d_call: .; v_call: TRBV20-1; cdr3_length: 12; cdr3_aa: SAREGSYYNEQF
d_call: TRBD1; v_call: TRBV18; cdr3_length: 14; cdr3_aa: ASSLKDGTGTDTQY
d_call: TRBD2; v_call: TRBV20-1; cdr3_length: 12; cdr3_aa: SASLAGVANEQF
d_call: .; v_call: TRBV5-6; cdr3_length: 12; cdr3_aa: ASIRASSYNEQY
d_call: TRBD1; v_call: TRBV24-1; cdr3_length: 12; cdr3_aa: ATSRQGLANEQY
d_call: .; v_call: TRBV10-3; cdr3_length: 12; cdr3_aa: AISGTDSEETQY
d_call: .; v_call: TRBV7-2; cdr3_length: 14; cdr3_aa: ASSQMLRTGRDIQY
d_call: TRBD2; v_call: TRBV20-1; cdr3_length: 13; cdr3_aa: SATVGLAGLETQY
d_call: .; v_call: TRBV5-1; cdr3_length: 14; cdr3_aa: ASSLGPTGSTDTQY
d_call: .; v_call: TRBV2; cdr3_length: 15; cdr3_aa: ASSGLRDFRAQDTQY
d_call: .; v_call: TRBV13; cdr3_length: 14; cdr3_aa: ASSLGGEELLYEQY
d_call: TRBD1; v_call: TRBV4-3; cdr3_length: 15; cdr3_aa: ASSQDSRDRDLDTQY
d_call: .; v_call: TRBV20-1; cdr3_length: 12; cdr3_aa: SAQRGGNLNEQY
d_call: .; v_call: TRBV11-2; cdr3_length: 14; cdr3_aa: ASSFGVDSPNSPLH
d_call: TRBD1; v_call: TRBV6-1; cdr3_length: 15; cdr3_aa: ASTSRDRVLSNQPQH
d_call: .; v_call: TRBV5-1; cdr3_length: 14; cdr3_aa: ASSLSDTVSYNEQF
d_call: .; v_call: TRBV7-2; cdr3_length: 11; cdr3_aa: ASSRRGRETQY
d_call: TRBD1; v_call: TRBV20-1; cdr3_length: 15; cdr3_aa: SAFSLTGGLTNEKLF
d_call: TRBD1; v_call: TRBV12-3/TRBV12-4; cdr3_length: 11; cdr3_aa: ASTTTGMTEAF
d_call: .; v_call: TRBV9; cdr3_length: 13; cdr3_aa: ASSATGGKGNIQY
d_call: .; v_call: TRBV5-1; cdr3_length: 10; cdr3_aa: ASSPGLDEQF